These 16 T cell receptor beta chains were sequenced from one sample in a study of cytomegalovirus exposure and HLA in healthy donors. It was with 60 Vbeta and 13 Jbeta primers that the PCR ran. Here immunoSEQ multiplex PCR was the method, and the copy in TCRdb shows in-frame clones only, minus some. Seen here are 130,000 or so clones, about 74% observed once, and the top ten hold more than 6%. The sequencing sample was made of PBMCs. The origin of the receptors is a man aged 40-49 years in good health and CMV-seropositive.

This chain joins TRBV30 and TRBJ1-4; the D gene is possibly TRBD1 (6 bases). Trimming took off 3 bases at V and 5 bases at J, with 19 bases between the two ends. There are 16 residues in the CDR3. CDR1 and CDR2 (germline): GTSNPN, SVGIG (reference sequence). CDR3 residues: CAWSKGDPRMNEKLFF. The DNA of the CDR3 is TGTGCCTGGAGCAAGGGGGACCCTCGCATGAATGAAAAACTGTTTTTT.

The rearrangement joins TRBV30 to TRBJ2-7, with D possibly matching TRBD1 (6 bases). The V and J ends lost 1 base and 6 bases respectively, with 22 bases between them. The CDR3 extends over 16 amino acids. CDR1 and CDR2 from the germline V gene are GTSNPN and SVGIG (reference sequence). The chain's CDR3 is CAWSGGWSGQKPEQYF. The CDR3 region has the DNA TGTGCCTGGAGTGGGGGGTGGTCAGGACAGAAGCCCGAGCAGTACTTC.

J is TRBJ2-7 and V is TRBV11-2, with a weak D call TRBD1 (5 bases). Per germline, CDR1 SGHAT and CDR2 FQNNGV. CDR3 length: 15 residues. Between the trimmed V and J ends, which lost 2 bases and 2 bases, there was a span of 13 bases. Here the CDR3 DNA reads TGTGCCAGCAGCTTAAGGGGTGGGCTTCCCTACGAGCAGTACTTC. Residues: CASSLRGGLPYEQYF.

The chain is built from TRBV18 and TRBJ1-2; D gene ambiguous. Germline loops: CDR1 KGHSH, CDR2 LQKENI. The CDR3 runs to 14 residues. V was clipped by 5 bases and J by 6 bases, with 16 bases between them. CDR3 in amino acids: CASSDKLLGNGYTF. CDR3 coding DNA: TGTGCCAGCTCAGACAAACTCCTGGGTAATGGCTACACCTTC.

CDR3 residues: CASSSNRVYEQYF. The DNA of the CDR3 is TGCGCCAGCAGTTCCAACAGAGTCTACGAGCAGTACTTC. The chain links TRBV10-1 to TRBJ2-7, with no clear D. The V gene's germline CDR1 is WNHNN and CDR2 SYGVQD (reference sequence). This CDR3 is built from 13 residues. Trimming removed 5 bases from V and 3 bases from J, with 11 bases in between.

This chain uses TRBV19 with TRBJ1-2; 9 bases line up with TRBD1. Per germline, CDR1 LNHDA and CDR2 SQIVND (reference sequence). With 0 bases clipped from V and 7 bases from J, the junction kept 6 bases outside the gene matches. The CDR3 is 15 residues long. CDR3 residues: CASSIDHWTGAGYTF. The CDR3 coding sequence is TGTGCCAGTAGTATAGACCATTGGACAGGGGCTGGCTACACCTTC.

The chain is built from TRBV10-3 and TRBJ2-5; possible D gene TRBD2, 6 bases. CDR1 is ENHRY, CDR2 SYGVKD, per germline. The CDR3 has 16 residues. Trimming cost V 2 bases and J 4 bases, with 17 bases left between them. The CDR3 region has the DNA TGTGCCATCAGTGAGCTGACTAGAAGGGGAATAGAGACCCAGTACTTC. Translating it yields CAISELTRRGIETQYF.

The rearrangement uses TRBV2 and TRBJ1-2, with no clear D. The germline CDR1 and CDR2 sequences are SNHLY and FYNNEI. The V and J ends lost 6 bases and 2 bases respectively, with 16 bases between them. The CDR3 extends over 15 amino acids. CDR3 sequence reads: CASSPRATLNYGYTF. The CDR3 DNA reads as TGTGCCAGCAGCCCTAGAGCGACCTTGAACTATGGCTACACCTTC.

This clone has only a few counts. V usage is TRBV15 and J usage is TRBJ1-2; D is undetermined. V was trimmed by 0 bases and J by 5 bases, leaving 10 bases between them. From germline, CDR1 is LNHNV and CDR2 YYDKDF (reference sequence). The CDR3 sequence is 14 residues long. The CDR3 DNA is TGTGCCACCAGCAGAGATCTATCGGGGTATGGCTACACCTTC. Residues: CATSRDLSGYGYTF.

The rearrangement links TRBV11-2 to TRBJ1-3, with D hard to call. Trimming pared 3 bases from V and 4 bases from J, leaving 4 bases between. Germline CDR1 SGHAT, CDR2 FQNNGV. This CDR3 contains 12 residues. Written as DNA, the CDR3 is TGTGCCAGCAGCTTCAGAGGAAACACCATATATTTT. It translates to CASSFRGNTIYF. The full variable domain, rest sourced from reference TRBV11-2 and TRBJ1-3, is EAGVAQSPRYKIIEKRQSVAFWCNPISGHATLYWYQQILGQGPKLLIQFQNNGVVDDSQLPKDRFSAERLKGVDSTLKIQPAKLEDSAVYLCASSFRGNTIYFGEGSWLTVV.

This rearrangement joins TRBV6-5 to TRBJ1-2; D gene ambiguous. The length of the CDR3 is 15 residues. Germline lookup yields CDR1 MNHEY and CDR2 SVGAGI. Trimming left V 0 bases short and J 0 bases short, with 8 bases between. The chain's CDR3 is CASSYSRAPNYGYTF. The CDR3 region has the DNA TGTGCCAGCAGTTACTCGAGGGCACCTAACTATGGCTACACCTTC.

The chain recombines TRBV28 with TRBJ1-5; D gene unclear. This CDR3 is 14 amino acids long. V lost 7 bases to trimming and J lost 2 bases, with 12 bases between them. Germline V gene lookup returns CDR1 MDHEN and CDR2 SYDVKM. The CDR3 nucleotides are TGTGCCAGCACTGAGGGTGGTGGCAATCAGCCCCAGCATTTT. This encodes CASTEGGGNQPQHF. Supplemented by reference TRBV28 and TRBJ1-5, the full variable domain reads DVKVTQSSRYLVKRTGEKVFLECVQDMDHENMFWYRQDPGLGLRLIYFSYDVKMKEKGDIPEGYSVSREKKERFSLILESASTNQTSMYLCASTEGGGNQPQHFGDGTRLSIL.

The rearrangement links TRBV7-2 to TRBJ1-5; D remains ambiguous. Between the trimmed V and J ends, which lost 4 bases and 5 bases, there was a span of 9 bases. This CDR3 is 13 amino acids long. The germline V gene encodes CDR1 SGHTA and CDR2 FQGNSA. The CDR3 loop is CASSSPPDQPQHF. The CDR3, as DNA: TGTGCCAGCAGCTCCCCACCAGATCAGCCCCAGCATTTT.

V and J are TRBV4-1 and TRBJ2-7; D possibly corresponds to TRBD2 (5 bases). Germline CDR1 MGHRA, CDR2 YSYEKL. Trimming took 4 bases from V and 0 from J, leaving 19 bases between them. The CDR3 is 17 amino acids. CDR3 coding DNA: TGCGCCAGCAGCCCGCAAATGTCGGGATACAGCTCCTACGAGCAGTACTTC. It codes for CASSPQMSGYSSYEQYF.

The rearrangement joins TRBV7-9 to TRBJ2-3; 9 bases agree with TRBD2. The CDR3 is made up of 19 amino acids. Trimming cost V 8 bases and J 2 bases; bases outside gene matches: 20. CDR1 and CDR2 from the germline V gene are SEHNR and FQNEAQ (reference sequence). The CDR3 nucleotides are TGTGCCAGCGCACCGGGCCCTGGGGAGCGGGGGGCGTACACAGATACGCAGTATTTT. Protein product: CASAPGPGERGAYTDTQYF.

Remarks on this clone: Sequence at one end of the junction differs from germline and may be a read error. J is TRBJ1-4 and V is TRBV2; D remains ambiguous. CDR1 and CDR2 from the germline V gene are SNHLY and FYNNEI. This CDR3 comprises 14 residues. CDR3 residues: CASSASGSDEKLLF. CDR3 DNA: TGTGCCAGCAGTGCGTCGGGTTCGGATGAAAAACTGCTTTTT.